These 9 T cell receptor beta chains were all obtained from the same sample, sequenced in a study of shared clonotypes between healthy human individuals. TCRdb keeps only in-frame clones here, not all; method: immunoSEQ multiplex PCR. The sample has approximately 500,000 clones, 75% to 85% seen once. The sequencing input was PBMCs. The origin of the receptors is a middle-aged woman in good health. Some clones in this sample may be carry-over from other donors' samples.

This sequence joins TRBV27 and TRBJ2-7; 7 bases line up with TRBD1. The CDR3 spans 14 residues. Germline CDR1 is MNHEY and CDR2 is SMNVEV (reference sequence). The junction had 9 bases not matched to a gene; V was cut back by 7 bases and J by 3 bases. The CDR3 sequence: CASTVDRAYYEQYF. The CDR3 coding sequence is TGTGCCAGCACCGTCGACAGGGCGTACTACGAGCAGTACTTC.

V and J are TRBV5-1 and TRBJ2-5; D is tentatively TRBD1 or TRBD2 (5 bases each). CDR3 length equals 14 residues. CDR1 and CDR2 from the germline V gene are SGHRS and YFSETQ. The ends were cut back, 2 bases at V and 5 bases at J, with 13 bases in the middle. In DNA, the CDR3 is TGCGCCAGCAGCTTCGGGACCGAGGGCGAGACCCAGTACTTC. As protein: CASSFGTEGETQYF.

The rearrangement links TRBV11-2 to TRBJ2-7, with D hard to call. This CDR3 has 14 amino acids. Trimming removed 0 bases at V and 1 base at J, with 7 bases between. CDR1 SGHAT and CDR2 FQNNGV come from the germline V gene. The CDR3 is CASSLDYQSYEQYF. CDR3 in DNA: TGTGCCAGCAGCTTAGATTATCAGTCCTACGAGCAGTACTTC.

This clone was observed at least ten times. The V gene is TRBV5-8, the J gene TRBJ2-1; the D is unclear. The V gene lost 1 base and the J gene lost 5 bases, with 13 bases spanning the gap. From germline, CDR1 is SGHTS and CDR2 YDEGEE. This CDR3 region has 15 residues. The CDR3 loop is CASSLIGVTNNEQFF. The CDR3 DNA reads as TGTGCCAGCAGCTTGATAGGAGTAACCAACAATGAGCAGTTCTTC.

In DNA, the CDR3 is TGTGCCAGCAGCCTGGGCCCCAGGGGCGCAGACTATGGCTACACCTTC. It is translated as CASSLGPRGADYGYTF. The chain has TRBV5-4 and TRBJ1-2; D perhaps matches TRBD1 (6 bases). The CDR3 spans 16 residues. The V end was cut by 4 bases, the J end by 3 bases, with 19 bases between. The germline V gene encodes CDR1 SGHNT and CDR2 YYREEE (reference sequence). Drawing the rest from reference TRBV5-4 and TRBJ1-2, the complete variable domain is ETGVTQSPTHLIKTRGQQVTLRCSSQSGHNTVSWYQQALGQGPQFIFQYYREEENGRGNFPPRFSGLQFPNYSSELNVNALELDDSALYLCASSLGPRGADYGYTFGSGTRLTVV.

J is TRBJ2-1 and V is TRBV29-1, with D perhaps TRBD2 (5 bases). Trimming cost V 6 bases and J 9 bases, with 15 bases left between them. The CDR3 extends over 12 amino acids. Germline V CDR1 and CDR2: SQVTM, ANQGSEA. The DNA for the CDR3 is TGCAGCGTAAGAGGACGGGCGGGTGAGCAGTTCTTC. It translates to CSVRGRAGEQFF.

This rearrangement joins TRBV4-1 to TRBJ2-1, with D possibly TRBD2 on 7 matching bases. Germline CDR1 reads MGHRA; CDR2 reads YSYEKL. This CDR3 is built from 16 residues. V dropped 8 bases and J dropped 4 bases, with 21 bases sitting between them. CDR3 loop: CASRGAGLSLYNEQFF. CDR3 DNA: TGCGCCAGCCGGGGGGCGGGACTCAGCCTGTACAATGAGCAGTTCTTC.

The rearrangement links TRBV28 to TRBJ2-7; 9 bases agree with TRBD1. Germline CDR1 and CDR2: MDHEN and SYDVKM. The CDR3 runs to 15 residues. Germline trimming cut 2 bases from V and 5 bases from J; bases unmatched to any gene: 7. CDR3 sequence reads: CASSLPGTGSNEQYF. The CDR3 DNA is TGTGCCAGCAGTTTACCTGGGACAGGGTCGAACGAGCAGTACTTC. Full variable domain (rest looked up from reference TRBV28 and TRBJ2-7): DVKVTQSSRYLVKRTGEKVFLECVQDMDHENMFWYRQDPGLGLRLIYFSYDVKMKEKGDIPEGYSVSREKKERFSLILESASTNQTSMYLCASSLPGTGSNEQYFGPGTRLTVT.

V and J are TRBV27 and TRBJ1-2; 8 bases line up with TRBD1. Germline CDR1 reads MNHEY; CDR2 reads SMNVEV (reference sequence). Trimming at V came to 0 bases and at J to 14 bases, leaving 14 bases not matched to a gene. CDR3 length: 15 amino acids. CDR3 sequence reads: CASSLSVGGQEGETF. DNA for the CDR3: TGTGCCAGCAGTTTATCGGTCGGGGGACAGGAGGGAGAGACCTTC.